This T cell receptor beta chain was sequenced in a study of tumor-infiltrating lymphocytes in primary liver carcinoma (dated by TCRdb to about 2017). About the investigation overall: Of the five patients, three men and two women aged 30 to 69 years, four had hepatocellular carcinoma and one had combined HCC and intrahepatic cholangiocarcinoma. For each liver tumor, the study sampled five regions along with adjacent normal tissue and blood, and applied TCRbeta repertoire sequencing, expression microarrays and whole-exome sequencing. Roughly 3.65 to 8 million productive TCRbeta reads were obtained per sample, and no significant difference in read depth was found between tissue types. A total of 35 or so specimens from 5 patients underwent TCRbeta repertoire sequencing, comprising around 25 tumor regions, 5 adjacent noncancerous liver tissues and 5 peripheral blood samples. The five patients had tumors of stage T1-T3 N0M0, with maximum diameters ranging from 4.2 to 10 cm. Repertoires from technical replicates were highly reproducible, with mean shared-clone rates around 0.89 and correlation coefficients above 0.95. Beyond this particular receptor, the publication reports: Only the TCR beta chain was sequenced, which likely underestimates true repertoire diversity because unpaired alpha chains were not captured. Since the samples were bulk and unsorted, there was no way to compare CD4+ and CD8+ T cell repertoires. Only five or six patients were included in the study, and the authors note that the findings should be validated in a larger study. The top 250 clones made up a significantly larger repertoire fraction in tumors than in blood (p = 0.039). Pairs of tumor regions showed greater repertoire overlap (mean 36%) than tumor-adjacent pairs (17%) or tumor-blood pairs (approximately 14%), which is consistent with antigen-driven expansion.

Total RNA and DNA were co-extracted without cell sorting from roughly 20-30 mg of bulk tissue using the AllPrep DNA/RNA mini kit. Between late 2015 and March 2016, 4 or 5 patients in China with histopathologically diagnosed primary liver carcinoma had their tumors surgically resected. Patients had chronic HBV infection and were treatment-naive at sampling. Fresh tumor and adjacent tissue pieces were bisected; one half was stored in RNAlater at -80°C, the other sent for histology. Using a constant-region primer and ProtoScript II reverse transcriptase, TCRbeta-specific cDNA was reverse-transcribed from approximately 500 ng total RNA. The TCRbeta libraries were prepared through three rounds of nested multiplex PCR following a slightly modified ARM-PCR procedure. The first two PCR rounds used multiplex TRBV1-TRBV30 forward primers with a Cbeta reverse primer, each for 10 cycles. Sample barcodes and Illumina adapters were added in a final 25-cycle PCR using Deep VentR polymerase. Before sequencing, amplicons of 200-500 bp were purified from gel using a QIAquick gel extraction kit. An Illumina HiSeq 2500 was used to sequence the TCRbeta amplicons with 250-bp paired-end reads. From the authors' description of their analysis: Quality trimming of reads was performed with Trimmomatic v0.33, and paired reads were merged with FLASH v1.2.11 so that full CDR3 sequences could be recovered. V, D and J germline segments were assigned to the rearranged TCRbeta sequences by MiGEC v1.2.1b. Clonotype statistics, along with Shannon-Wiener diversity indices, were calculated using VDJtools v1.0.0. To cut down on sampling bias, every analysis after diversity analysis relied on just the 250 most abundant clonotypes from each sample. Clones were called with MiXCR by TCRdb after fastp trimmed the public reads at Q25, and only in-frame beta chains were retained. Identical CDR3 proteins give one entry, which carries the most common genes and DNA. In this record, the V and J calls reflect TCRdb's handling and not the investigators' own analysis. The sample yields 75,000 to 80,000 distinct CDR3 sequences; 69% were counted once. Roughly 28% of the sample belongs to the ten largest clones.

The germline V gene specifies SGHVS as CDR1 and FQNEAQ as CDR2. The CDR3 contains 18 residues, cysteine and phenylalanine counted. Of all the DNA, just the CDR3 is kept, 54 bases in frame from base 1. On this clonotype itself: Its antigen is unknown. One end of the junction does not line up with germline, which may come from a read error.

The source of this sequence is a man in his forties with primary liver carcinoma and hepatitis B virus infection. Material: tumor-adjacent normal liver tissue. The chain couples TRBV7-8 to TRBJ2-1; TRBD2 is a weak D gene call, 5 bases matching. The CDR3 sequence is CTSSLLRGSAVSFNEEFF. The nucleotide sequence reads TGTACCAGCAGCCTGCTTAGAGGCTCAGCGGTCTCCTTCAATGAGGAGTTCTTC. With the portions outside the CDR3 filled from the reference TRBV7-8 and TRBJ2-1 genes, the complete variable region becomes GAGVSQSPRYKVAKRGQDVALRCDPISGHVSLFWYQQALGQGPEFLTYFQNEAQLDKSGLPSDRFFAERPEGSVSTLKIQRTQQEDSAVYLCTSSLLRGSAVSFNEEFFGPGTRLTVL.